A selection of T cell receptor beta chains follows, all from one sample in a study of T-cell memory formation after mild COVID-19. TCRdb reprocessed the 5' RACE reads with MiXCR, giving one entry per CDR3 protein. The table shows 250,000 to 300,000 distinct CDR3 sequences, with roughly 18% occurring only once. Sequencing was performed on PBMCs or a T cell subset sorted from them (not recorded which). The receptors here all came from a young man who had mild COVID-19 (a few samples of this study predate the infection). Cell type and time point are not known. The CDR3 runs from the conserved cysteine through the conserved F or W.

V gene,J gene,CDR3 protein
TRBV28,TRBJ2-1,CATTANNEQFF
TRBV3-1,TRBJ1-5,CASSFGVLRPQHF
TRBV6-6,TRBJ2-3,CASSWGEGDTQYF
TRBV7-7,TRBJ2-2,CASSPDDRGTTGNTGELFF
TRBV4-1,TRBJ2-1,CASSQASGSPLPEQFF
TRBV7-3,TRBJ2-3,CASSMDTQYF
TRBV7-9,TRBJ1-1,CASSLSRGGNTEAFF
TRBV28,TRBJ2-1,CASIPVLAENEQFF
TRBV7-2,TRBJ2-7,CASRRDRGTYEQYF
TRBV27,TRBJ2-5,CASRGLLETQYF
TRBV20-1,TRBJ2-7,CSARDPGQLHEQYF
TRBV6-5,TRBJ1-1,CASRTTGTVNTEAFF
TRBV15,TRBJ2-5,CATSRDPSGGKTQYF
TRBV5-6,TRBJ1-4,CASSWTGGTNEKLFF
TRBV11-1,TRBJ1-1,CASSLDSWGTEAFF
TRBV12-3/TRBV12-4,TRBJ1-2,CASSDLSPRAIGYTF
TRBV20-1,TRBJ2-7,CSAMGDPFIGQYF
TRBV5-6,TRBJ2-1,CASSLLRNEQFF
TRBV5-1,TRBJ2-5,CASRFRLEETQYF
TRBV12-3/TRBV12-4,TRBJ2-6,CASSLQPSGANVLTF
TRBV7-9,TRBJ1-5,CASSLGTSYQPQHF
TRBV20-1,TRBJ2-7,CSARHPRGSSYEQYF
TRBV7-2,TRBJ2-5,CASSRRGHGETQYF
TRBV20-1,TRBJ1-5,CSAQLPNQPQHF
TRBV12-3/TRBV12-4,TRBJ2-2,CASSLFWTGNTGELFF
TRBV5-6,TRBJ2-1,CASSYGGGAGDEQFF
TRBV2,TRBJ2-3,CASSEAPDTQYF
TRBV7-9,TRBJ2-3,CASSLAPMGDTQYF